This paragraph reports one T cell receptor (beta chain). Its antigen is undetermined. The CDR3 loop spans 14 amino acids. From germline, CDR1 is KGHSH and CDR2 LQKENI. The V end was cut by 3 bases, the J end by 1 base, with 9 bases between. The sample comes from a study of Ad26.COV2.S vaccination and SARS-CoV-2 variants. Study in general: Donor had been placed in the Ad26.COV2.S arm of the COV1001 trial.

As for treatment: approximately 18 received Ad26.COV2.S at low or high dose, single or two shots; about 5 received placebo; per-sample allocation not given. Collection of the samples took place on day 63 after the first injection of vaccine or placebo. The donor's status was that of an adult aged 18-55 years in Boston. TCRdb's table, derived via immunoSEQ multiplex PCR, lists solely in-frame clones and lacks some. Among about 430,000 clones, about 93% were seen once, and the ten largest hold 9% to 15%. Overall study findings and caveats: Post-vaccination spike-specific CD8+ and CD4+ T cell responses reportedly had substantial breadth.

This TCR derives from a person between 18 and 65 years old who received the Ad26.COV2.S COVID-19 vaccine or a placebo. The chain links TRBV18 to TRBJ2-5; tentative D call: TRBD1 (5 bases). Material: peripheral blood, obtained in a trial of Ad26.COV2.S vaccine versus placebo. The CDR3 region has the DNA TGTGCCAGCTCACCGGGGCAAATCCAAGAGACCCAGTACTTC. Residues: CASSPGQIQETQYF.